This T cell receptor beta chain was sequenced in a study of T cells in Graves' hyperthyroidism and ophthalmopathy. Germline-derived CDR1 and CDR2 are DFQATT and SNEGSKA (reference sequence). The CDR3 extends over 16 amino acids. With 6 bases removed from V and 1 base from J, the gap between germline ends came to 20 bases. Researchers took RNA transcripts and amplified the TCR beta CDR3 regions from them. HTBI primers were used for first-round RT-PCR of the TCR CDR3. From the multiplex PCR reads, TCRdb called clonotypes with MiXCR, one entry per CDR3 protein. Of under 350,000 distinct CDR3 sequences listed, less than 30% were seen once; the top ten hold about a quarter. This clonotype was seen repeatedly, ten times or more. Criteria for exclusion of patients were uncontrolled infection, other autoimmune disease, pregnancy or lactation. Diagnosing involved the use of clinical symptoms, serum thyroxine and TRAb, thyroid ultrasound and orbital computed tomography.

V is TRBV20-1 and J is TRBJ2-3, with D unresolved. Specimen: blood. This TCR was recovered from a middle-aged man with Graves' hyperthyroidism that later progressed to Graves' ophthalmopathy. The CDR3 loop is CSAPTLGISGTDTQYF. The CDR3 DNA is TGCAGTGCACCAACACTGGGAATTTCGGGCACAGATACGCAGTATTTT.